Sequencing of this TCR beta chain was carried out in a study of OX40 agonist ivuxolimab in advanced cancers. This clone has just one count. Its target is unknown. Some clones are missing from TCRdb's copy, which holds only in-frame ones; the method was immunoSEQ multiplex PCR. Counted here are around 26,000 clones, about 70% occurring once; the ten biggest clones make up around 13%. The study, taken as a whole, reports: Averaging showed that CD8+ T cells had more expanded clones than CD4+ did. At doses 0.1 to 3.0 mg/kg, CD4+ and CD8+ clones expanded. Several nonresponders also turned out to have low normalized T-cell clonal expansion.

V was pared by 5 bases and J by 2 bases, with 16 bases between. CDR3 size: 16 residues. Germline-derived CDR1 and CDR2 are MNHEY and SMNVEV (reference sequence). The sequence was obtained from an adult with an advanced solid tumor such as melanoma, head and neck, liver or kidney cancer. Sequences were derived from CD4+ or CD8+ T cells sorted from blood, sampled in a trial of the OX40 agonist ivuxolimab. This chain connects TRBV27 to TRBJ2-1; D gene uncertain. The CDR3 loop is CASSPTPQDAYNEQFF. As DNA, the CDR3 is TGTGCCAGCAGTCCCACCCCCCAGGACGCCTACAATGAGCAGTTCTTC.